This T cell receptor (beta chain) was captured in a study of Ad26.COV2.S vaccination and SARS-CoV-2 variants. The protocol was immunoSEQ multiplex PCR, while the TCRdb copy is restricted to in-frame clones and leaves out a portion. The sample consists of about 420,000 clones, 88% of them appearing once. Treatment reported: about 20 received Ad26.COV2.S at low or high dose, single or two shots; several received placebo; per-sample allocation not given. Sampling was performed 63 days after the first vaccine or placebo injection. Spike of the Wuhan-strain SARS-CoV-2 was expressed by an Ad26 vector, which formed the vaccine. The V segment lost 3 bases and the J segment 2 bases; nucleotides outside the gene matches: 6. This CDR3 is 15 amino acids long. Germline V gene lookup returns CDR1 MNHEY and CDR2 SMNVEV (reference sequence).

The sequences come from peripheral blood, collected in a trial of Ad26.COV2.S vaccine versus placebo. The receptor's source is a person between 18 and 65 years old who received the Ad26.COV2.S COVID-19 vaccine or a placebo. V gene TRBV27 combines with J gene TRBJ1-1, with 7 bases lining up with TRBD1. CDR3 in amino acids: CASSLSGQVNTEAFF. The CDR3 DNA reads TGTGCCAGCAGTTTGTCCGGACAGGTAAACACTGAAGCTTTCTTT.